This T cell receptor beta chain was retrieved from a study of vaccination and CD4 T cells after COVID-19. This CDR3 is built from 14 residues. The germline V gene has CDR1 SGHRS and CDR2 YFSETQ. Unmatched junction bases numbered 6, after V lost 4 bases and J lost 4 bases. Once obtained from cultured CD4+ T cells, the DNA was sequenced using the Oncomine TCR Beta short-read assay. TCRdb fed the PCR reads into MiXCR, producing one record per CDR3 protein. The sample records 15,000 or so distinct CDR3 sequences, 45% to 65% being singletons. As to this clonotype: The antigen remains unidentified.

Stated treatment: roughly 11-day PBMC culture with coronavirus spike peptide pools or control peptides (ViraFEST assay). V is TRBV5-1 and J is TRBJ1-2; TRBD1 agrees at 8 bases. This receptor was taken from a human donor with COVID-19. This specimen was cultured CD4+ T cells from blood, taken after SARS-CoV-2 vaccination. CDR3 coding DNA: TGCGCCAGCAGCATTTCACAGGGGGGCTATGGCTACACCTTC. Translated, it gives CASSISQGGYGYTF.